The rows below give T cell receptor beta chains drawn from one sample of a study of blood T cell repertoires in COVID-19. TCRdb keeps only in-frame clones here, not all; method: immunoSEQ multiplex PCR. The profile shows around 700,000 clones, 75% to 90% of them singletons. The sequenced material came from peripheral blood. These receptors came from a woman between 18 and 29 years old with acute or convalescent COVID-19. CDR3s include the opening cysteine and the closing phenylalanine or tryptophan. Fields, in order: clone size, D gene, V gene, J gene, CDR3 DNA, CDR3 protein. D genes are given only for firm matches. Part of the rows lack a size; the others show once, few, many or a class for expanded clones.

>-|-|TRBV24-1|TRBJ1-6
TGTGCCACCAGTGGAGGGCATAATTCACCCCTCCACTTT
CATSGGHNSPLHF
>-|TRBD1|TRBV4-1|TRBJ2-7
TGCGCCAGCAGCCAAAACCCGGGACAGGGGATATACGAGCAGTACTTC
CASSQNPGQGIYEQYF
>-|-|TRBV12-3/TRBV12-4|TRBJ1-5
TGTGCCAGCAGTTCAGGATTCAATCAGCCCCAGCATTTT
CASSSGFNQPQHF
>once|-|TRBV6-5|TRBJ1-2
TGTGCCAGCAGTTCCCCGGATTGGGTTGGAGGTTATGGCTACACCTTC
CASSSPDWVGGYGYTF
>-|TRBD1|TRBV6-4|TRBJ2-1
TGTGCCAGCAGTCCACAGACAGGGGACTACAATGAGCAGTTCTTC
CASSPQTGDYNEQFF
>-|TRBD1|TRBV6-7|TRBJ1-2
TGTGCCAGCAGCACCGGACAGGGGCCAGCTAACTATGGCTACACCTTC
CASSTGQGPANYGYTF
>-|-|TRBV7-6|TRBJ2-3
TGTGCCAGCAGCTTAGCGCCGGGGGGACAATTCCATACGCAGTATTTT
CASSLAPGGQFHTQYF
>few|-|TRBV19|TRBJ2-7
TGTGCCAGTAGTAACAGCCTATCCGTCCTAACCTACGAGCAGTACTTC
CASSNSLSVLTYEQYF
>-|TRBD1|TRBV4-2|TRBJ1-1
TGTGCCAGCAGCCAAGGCGAAGACAGGGTAGCTTTCTTT
CASSQGEDRVAFF
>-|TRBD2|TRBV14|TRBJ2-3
TGTGCCAGCAGCCAAGATTTACGACGCGGACTAGCGACAGATACGCAGTATTTT
CASSQDLRRGLATDTQYF
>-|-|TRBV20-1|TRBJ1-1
TGCAGTGCTAGTAGGCAGGGGTCTGAAGCTTTCTTT
CSASRQGSEAFF
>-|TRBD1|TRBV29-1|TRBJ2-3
TGCAGCGTGGGGGGACAGGGCACGCAGTATTTT
CSVGGQGTQYF
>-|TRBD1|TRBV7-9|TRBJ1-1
TGTGCCAGCAGCACACCTCGGACAGGGCGAAACACTGAAGCTTTCTTT
CASSTPRTGRNTEAFF
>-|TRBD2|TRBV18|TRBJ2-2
TGTGCCAGCTCACCCGGGGGGGCGAGCACCGGGGAGCTGTTTTTT
CASSPGGASTGELFF
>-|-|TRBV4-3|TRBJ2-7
TGCGCCAGCAGCCAAGTAGCCCGCTCCTACGAGCAGTACTTC
CASSQVARSYEQYF
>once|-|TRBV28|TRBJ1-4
TGTGCCACGAGGGGGGGTCTGAAAGAAAAACTGTTTTTT
CATRGGLKEKLFF
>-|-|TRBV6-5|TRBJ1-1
TGTGCCAGCAGTCAGGGTGTGTTTACTGAAGCTTTCTTT
CASSQGVFTEAFF
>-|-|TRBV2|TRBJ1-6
TGTGCCAGCAGTGATTCTTGGGGCGGTAATTCACCCCTCCACTTT
CASSDSWGGNSPLHF
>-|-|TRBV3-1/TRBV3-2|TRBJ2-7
TGTGCCAGCAGCGCCAGGGGCCCCTACGAGCAGTACTTC
CASSARGPYEQYF
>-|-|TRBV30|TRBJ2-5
TGTGCCTGGAGATCGGAGGGGAGTGAGACCCAGTACTTC
CAWRSEGSETQYF
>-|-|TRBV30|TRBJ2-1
TGTGCCTGGACTCGCGGGAACCCGGACCATCTCTACAATGAGCAGTTCTTC
CAWTRGNPDHLYNEQFF
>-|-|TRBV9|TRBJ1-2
TGTGCCAGCAGCGTAGCCGGGGTTGGCTACACCTTC
CASSVAGVGYTF
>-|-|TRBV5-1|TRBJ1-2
TGCGCCAGCAGCTCCGGTGGGGGGAACTATGGCTACACCTTC
CASSSGGGNYGYTF
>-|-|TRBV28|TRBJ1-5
TGTGCCAGCAGCTTTCGATCGGGGGTAAATCAGCCCCAGCATTTT
CASSFRSGVNQPQHF
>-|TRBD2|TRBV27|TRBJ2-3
TGTGCCAGCAGTTTCTCAGTAGGGACTAGCGGTTCAGGAGCGCAGTATTTT
CASSFSVGTSGSGAQYF
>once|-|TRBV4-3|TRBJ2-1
TGCGCCAGCAGTCCGACGGGTAATGAGCAGTTCTTC
CASSPTGNEQFF
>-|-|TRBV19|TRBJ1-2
TGTGCCAGTAGCAGGGGCCCCACTAACTATGGCTACACCTTC
CASSRGPTNYGYTF
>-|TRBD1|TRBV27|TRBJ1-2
TGTGCCAGCAGTTTAGTGGGGACAGGGCTCTATGGCTACACCTTC
CASSLVGTGLYGYTF
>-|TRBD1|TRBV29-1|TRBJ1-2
TGCAGCGCGGGGCGGTCCCAGGGGGCAGAAGGCTACACCTTC
CSAGRSQGAEGYTF